This T cell receptor (beta chain) was observed in a study of T-cell memory formation after mild COVID-19. Study findings and constraints: A second wave of clones peaked on day 37, and their SARS-CoV-2 specificity went unconfirmed.

This clonotype was found many times. The target antigen is unknown. Germline CDR1 and CDR2: DFQATT and SNEGSKA (reference sequence). CDR3 length: 15 amino acids. V was cut by 5 bases and J by 0 bases, with 14 bases left in between. 5'RACE primed at constant segments yielded TCR alpha and TCR beta cDNA libraries bearing sample barcodes and UMIs. Each CDR3 protein is one row after TCRdb ran MiXCR on the 5' RACE reads. The profile shows around 340,000 distinct CDR3 sequences, more than 15% of them singletons. The gene calls are TRBV20-1 and TRBJ2-1; perhaps D is TRBD1 or TRBD2 (5 bases each). The TCR originated in a man in his late teens or twenties who had mild COVID-19 (a few samples of this study predate the infection). Cell type and time point are not known. Sequencing input: PBMCs or a T cell subset sorted from them (not recorded which). The CDR3 nucleotides read TGCAGTGCTGGGGCGGAAGGGAGCTCCTACAATGAGCAGTTCTTC. Translated: CSAGAEGSSYNEQFF.